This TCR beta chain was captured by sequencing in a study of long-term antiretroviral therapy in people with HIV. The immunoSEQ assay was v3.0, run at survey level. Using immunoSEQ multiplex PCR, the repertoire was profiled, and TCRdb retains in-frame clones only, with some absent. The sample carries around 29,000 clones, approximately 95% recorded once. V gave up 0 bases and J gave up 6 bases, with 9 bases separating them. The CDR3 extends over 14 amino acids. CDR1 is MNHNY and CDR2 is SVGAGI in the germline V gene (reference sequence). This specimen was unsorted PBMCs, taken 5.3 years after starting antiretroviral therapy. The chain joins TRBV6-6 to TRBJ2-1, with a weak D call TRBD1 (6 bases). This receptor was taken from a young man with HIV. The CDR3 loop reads CASSYSLGANEQFF. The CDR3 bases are TGTGCCAGCAGTTACTCGCTGGGGGCCAATGAGCAGTTCTTC.